The sequence of this T cell receptor (beta chain) was determined in a study of T cell responses to AZD1222 COVID-19 vaccine. Study as a whole: The study pooled second doses at about 4 or about 12 weeks.

Regarding the study as a whole: Females made up more of the donors, who were largely white British, and clonal diversity may have come out too low.

Clones were sequenced by immunoSEQ multiplex PCR, and TCRdb holds only the in-frame ones, with some missing. This table holds 100,000 or so clones, 82% found once. Concerning this clone itself: The antigen remains undetermined.

The sequencing used peripheral blood, collected on day 0 of AZD1222 vaccination. The sequence was collected from an adult in good health.

Here the CDR3 DNA reads TGTGCCAGCAGGGCTACAGGGGGCTCCTACAATGAGCAGTTCTTC. Protein sequence: CASRATGGSYNEQFF. The V gene is TRBV11-2, the J gene TRBJ2-1, with 8 bases identical to TRBD1. The V and J ends lost 6 bases and 0 bases, in that order; junction bases with no gene match: 4. Germline-derived CDR1 and CDR2 are SGHAT and FQNNGV. This CDR3 contains 15 residues.